This TCR beta chain appears in the sequencing data of a study of molecular identifiers for immune sequencing clone quantification. Sorted cell numbers of about 19,000 to 1,000,000, with 10%, 30% or 50% RNA, served as input for naive CD8 libraries. TCRdb re-called the PCR reads through MiXCR, storing one row per CDR3 protein. The sample lists around 460,000 distinct CDR3 sequences; about 25% were seen once. About this clonotype: At one end, the junction sequence differs from germline, possibly due to a read error.

CDR3 size: 17 residues. In germline, CDR1 is SGHAT, CDR2 FQNNGV. The source is a human donor in good health. Some libraries in this study had Jurkat cell RNA spiked in. V is TRBV11-2 and J is TRBJ1-1; maybe TRBD1 (6 bases). Sequencing input: naive CD8+ T cells from blood, with Jurkat cell RNA spiked in. The sample's subset: FACS-sorted CD8+CD4-CCR7+CD45RA+ naive T cells. CDR3 protein: CASSLDQGGHPNTEALF. The DNA for the CDR3 is TGTGCCAGCAGCTTAGATCAAGGGGGACACCCGAACACTGAAGCTCTCTTT.